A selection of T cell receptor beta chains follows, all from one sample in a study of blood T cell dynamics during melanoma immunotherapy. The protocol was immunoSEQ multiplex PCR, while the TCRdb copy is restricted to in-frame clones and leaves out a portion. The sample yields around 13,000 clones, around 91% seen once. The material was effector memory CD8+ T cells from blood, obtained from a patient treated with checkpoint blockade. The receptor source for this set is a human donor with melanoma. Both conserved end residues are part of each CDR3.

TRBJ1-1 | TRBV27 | CASSLQAGWEAFF
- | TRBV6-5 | CASSLGLAAYEQYF
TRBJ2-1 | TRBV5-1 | CASSLEQRGWNEQFF
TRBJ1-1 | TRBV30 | CAWSGVGTARGEAFF
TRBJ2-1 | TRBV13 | CASSPPSGSLSNEQFF
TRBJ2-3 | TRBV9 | CASSVGGQGPDTQYF
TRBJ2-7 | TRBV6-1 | CASSEPGLREQYF
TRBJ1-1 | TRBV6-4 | CASSETDNTEAFF
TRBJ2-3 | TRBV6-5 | CASSYLAGGYTDTQYF
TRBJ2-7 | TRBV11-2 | CASSLAPGSEQYF
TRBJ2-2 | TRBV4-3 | CASSQERGRGYRGELFF
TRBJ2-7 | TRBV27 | CASSWGGGPLYEQYF
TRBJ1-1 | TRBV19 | CASTEDRNTEAFF
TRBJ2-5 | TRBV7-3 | CASSLSGGRRETQYF
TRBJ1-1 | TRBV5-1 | CASRGGANTEAFF
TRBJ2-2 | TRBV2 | CASRWAGNTGELFF
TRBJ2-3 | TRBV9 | CASSVGDPTDTQYF
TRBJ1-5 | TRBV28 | CATTSPGEGQPQHF
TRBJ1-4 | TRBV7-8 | CASSLPGQEHGTDEKLFF
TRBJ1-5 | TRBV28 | CASSPRDSLNQPQHF
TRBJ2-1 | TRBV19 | CASSIYGNSYNEQFF
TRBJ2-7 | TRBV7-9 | CASSYGGGEQYF
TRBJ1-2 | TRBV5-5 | CASSWGKTGGNGYTF
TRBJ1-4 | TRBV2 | CASSEWVVATNEKLFF
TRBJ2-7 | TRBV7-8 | CASSLVGSTYEQYF
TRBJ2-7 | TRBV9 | CASSPWGETEQYF
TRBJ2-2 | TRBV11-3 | CASSQDRGPGELFF
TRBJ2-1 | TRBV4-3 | CASSQAGTGYNEQFF
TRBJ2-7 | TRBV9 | CASSKGQGTEQYF
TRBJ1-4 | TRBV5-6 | CASTRLQGAVGEKLFF
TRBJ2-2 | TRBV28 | CASSPDRESGELFF
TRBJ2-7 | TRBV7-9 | CASSLTTGQHEQYF
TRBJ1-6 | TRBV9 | CASSPPFDRGRSPLHF
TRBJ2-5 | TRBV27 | CASSWGTGFQETQYF
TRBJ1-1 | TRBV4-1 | CASSQVMVAEAFF
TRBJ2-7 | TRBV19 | CASSISAGLSYEQYF
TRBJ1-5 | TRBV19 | CASRQGFQPQHF